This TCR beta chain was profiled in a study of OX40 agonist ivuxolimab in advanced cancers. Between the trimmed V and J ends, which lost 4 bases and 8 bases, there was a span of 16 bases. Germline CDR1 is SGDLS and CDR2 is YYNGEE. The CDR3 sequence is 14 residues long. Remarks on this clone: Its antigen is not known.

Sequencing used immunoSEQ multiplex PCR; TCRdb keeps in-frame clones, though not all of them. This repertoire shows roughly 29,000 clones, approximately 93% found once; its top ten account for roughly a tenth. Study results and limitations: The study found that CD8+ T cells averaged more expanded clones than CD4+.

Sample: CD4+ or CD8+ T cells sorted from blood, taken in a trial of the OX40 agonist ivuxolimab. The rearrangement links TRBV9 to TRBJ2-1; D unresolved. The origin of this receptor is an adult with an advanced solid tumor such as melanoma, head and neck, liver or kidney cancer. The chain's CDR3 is CASSPGPRPDEQFF. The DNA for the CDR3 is TGTGCCAGCAGCCCCGGACCCCGGCCGGATGAGCAGTTCTTC.